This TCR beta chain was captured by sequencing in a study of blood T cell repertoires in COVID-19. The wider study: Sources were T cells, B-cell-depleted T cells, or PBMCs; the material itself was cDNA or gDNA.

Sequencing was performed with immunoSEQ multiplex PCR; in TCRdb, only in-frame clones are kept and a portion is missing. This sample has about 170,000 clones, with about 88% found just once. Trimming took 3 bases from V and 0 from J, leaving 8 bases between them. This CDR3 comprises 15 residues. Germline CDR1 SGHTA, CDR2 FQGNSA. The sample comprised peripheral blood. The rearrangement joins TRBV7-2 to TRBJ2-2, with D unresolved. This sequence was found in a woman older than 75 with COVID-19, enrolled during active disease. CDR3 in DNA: TGTGCCAGCAGCTTTTCACAGACGAACACCGGGGAGCTGTTTTTT. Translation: CASSFSQTNTGELFF.